This TCR beta chain is drawn from a study of blood T cell repertoires in COVID-19. One Seattle source followed patients from active infection through their disease course. This table comes from immunoSEQ multiplex PCR, and its TCRdb copy is limited to in-frame clones, with some not included. The top ten hold roughly 1.6% of the sample, which has roughly 410,000 clones, 75% to 90% seen once. Trimming cost V 4 bases and J 5 bases; bases outside gene matches: 7. The CDR3 covers 14 residues. Germline V lookup: CDR1 SGHNT, CDR2 YYREEE (reference sequence). The source material was peripheral blood. This TCR was recovered from a middle-aged woman with COVID-19, enrolled during active disease. V and J are TRBV5-4 and TRBJ2-5; TRBD2 matches at 8 bases. The CDR3, as DNA: TGTGCCAGCAGCGACCAAACGGGGGGGGAGACCCAGTACTTC. Translated: CASSDQTGGETQYF.